This is a list of T cell receptor beta chains from one sample in a study of T cell responses to AZD1222 COVID-19 vaccine. This table comes from immunoSEQ multiplex PCR, and its TCRdb copy is limited to in-frame clones, with some not included. The sample consists of 65,000 to 85,000 clones, 85% to 95% of them appearing once. The source material was peripheral blood, sampled on day 0 of AZD1222 vaccination. All receptors come from an adult in good health. Each CDR3 is given without its conserved first and last residue.

V gene	J gene	CDR3 protein
TRBV6-5	TRBJ2-7	ASSYVGWSSEQY
TRBV5-1	TRBJ2-3	ASSSGLAGLTSTDTQY
TRBV28	TRBJ1-2	ASAPGRSYGYT
TRBV5-4	TRBJ1-6	ASRSVGAGNSPLH
TRBV27	TRBJ1-2	ASSLGTDANYGYT
TRBV25-1	TRBJ2-5	ASSRQGARETQY
TRBV4-3	TRBJ1-4	ASKRAVATNEKLF
TRBV25-1	TRBJ1-5	ASSEYMGQPQH
TRBV10-3	TRBJ1-1	AISEVKGNTEAF
TRBV10-3	TRBJ2-2	ATKDLNTGELF
TRBV4-3	TRBJ1-1	ASSQALRGPTEAF
TRBV14	TRBJ2-5	ASSLLAGMEETQY
TRBV5-1	TRBJ2-7	ASSLEADAYEQY
TRBV28	TRBJ1-5	ASSLVSQPQH
TRBV28	TRBJ1-2	ASRPDPNYGYT
TRBV5-6	TRBJ1-2	ASSLARDWANYGYT
TRBV18	TRBJ1-1	ASSLTQGIVGTEAF
TRBV18	TRBJ1-2	ASSPGTGTRGYT
TRBV21-1	TRBJ1-2	ASSKDPGSAYGYT
TRBV3-1/TRBV3-2	TRBJ1-4	ASSQAGQGSEKLF
TRBV5-6	TRBJ2-3	ASSWGLAGSDTQY
TRBV29-1	TRBJ2-3	SVFLFSGGTTDTQY
TRBV11-2	TRBJ1-1	ASSLDTGGEAF
TRBV7-8	TRBJ1-5	ASSSRGEGNQPQH
TRBV30	TRBJ2-2	AWSGGGRDTGELF
TRBV6-1	TRBJ1-2	ASSEAWGAYGYT
TRBV11-1	TRBJ1-1	ASSQRQGNTEAF
TRBV4-3	TRBJ2-7	ASSQTSGYYEQY
TRBV5-6	TRBJ2-3	AFLNSGGRSTDTQY
TRBV5-1	TRBJ2-3	ASSFVGGPGSTDTQY
TRBV7-2	TRBJ1-2	ASTEVRGATYGYT
TRBV28	TRBJ1-6	ASSLEGAGYNSPLH
TRBV5-6	TRBJ1-3	ASSLYRGNTIY
TRBV5-1	TRBJ2-7	ASSPTLGGGYEQY
TRBV7-3	TRBJ2-1	ASSPIFGDKQF